This T cell receptor beta chain was observed in a study of blood T cell repertoires in COVID-19 (dated by TCRdb to about 2020). Looking at the study overall: The collaborator samples originated in the United States, Italy and Spain and spanned the acute and convalescent phases of COVID-19. The dataset comprised deeply sampled blood TCRbeta repertoires from subjects exposed to, actively infected with, or recovered from COVID-19. The samples were drawn from two sources: the first 160 participants of the ongoing ImmuneRACE study, and 950 to 1,500 subjects contributed by 6 global collaborators. The material from the prospective study consisted of cDNA or gDNA derived from T cells, B-cell-depleted T cells, or PBMCs. Where available, HLA class I and class II types were taken from metadata supplied by the sample provider and were not determined by assay-based typing. A freely available public database, intended as a resource for researchers studying the immune response to SARS-CoV-2, is where the repertoires were released. Sample metadata almost always included a de-identified subject ID, COVID-19 status, age in years and sex. The paper's findings and limits, for the study overall: The quantity of clinical and demographic metadata differed by source and by participant and was supplied without curation.

TCRbeta CDR3 regions were amplified from genomic DNA by means of the immunoSEQ Assay, a bias-controlled multiplex PCR. As for how the authors treated the data: The number of nucleated cells in each sample was estimated by amplification of reference gene primers within the assay. To quantify the absolute abundance of each unique TCRbeta CDR3 rearrangement, sequence reads were collapsed and filtered. For each sample, productive Simpson clonality was calculated as the square root of Simpson's diversity index over productive rearrangements. TCRdb stores this immuneACCESS table with in-frame sequences only. Part of the clones is absent; in the studies checked, under half of the shortfall reflects unresolved V genes, and no reason is known for the rest. V, J and clone size were drawn from that table, and D and trimming were deduced from the DNA. This sample has approximately 53,000 clones in its table, and 81% of those were observed once. The ten top clones hold around 24% of the sample.

One collaborating source in Seattle enrolled patients while the patients were actively infected and followed the patients over time throughout the course of disease. Collaborating institutions collected whole blood in K2EDTA tubes following their own protocols. For TCRbeta analysis, collaborators shipped samples as frozen whole blood, isolated PBMCs, or DNA extracted from either of those sample types. CDR1 SNHLY and CDR2 FYNNEI were looked up in the germline V gene. The CDR3 measures 15 amino acids from cysteine to phenylalanine. Only the CDR3 part of the read is kept: 45 bases, read in frame from the first base. At the junction V is shortened by 3 bases and J by 6 bases; bases outside the gene matches: 8. As regards this clone: It has no known antigen specificity. Per-base qualities were not stored, and no clone one base away is much larger.

Rearrangement joined TRBV2 to TRBJ2-3, with 8 central nucleotides matching TRBD1. Sequences were obtained from peripheral blood. This sequence was found in a woman older than 75 with COVID-19, enrolled during active disease. Here the CDR3 is given as CASSEWGTGEDTQYF. In nucleotide form, the sequence is TGTGCCAGCAGTGAGTGGGGGACAGGTGAGGATACGCAGTATTTT.